This T cell receptor beta chain comes out of a study of blood T cell repertoires in COVID-19. Study summary: Sites in the United States, Italy and Spain provided acute and convalescent COVID-19 samples.

Cohorts were assigned according to the clinical history that participants reported. In the 2 weeks before study entry, exposed participants met a COVID-19 case, which was PCR-confirmed or clinician-diagnosed. In germline, CDR1 is SGHRS, CDR2 YFSETQ. The CDR3 runs to 14 residues. V was pared by 0 bases and J by 7 bases, with 11 bases between. Authors' methods: Nucleated cell counts were estimated from reference gene primer amplification. Assay: immunoSEQ multiplex PCR; the TCRdb copy retains only in-frame clones and omits some. V, J and clone size derive from that table, while D and trimming were established from the DNA sequence. The sample holds fewer than 200,000 clones, over 80% seen once.

What was sequenced was PBMCs or T cells enriched from blood (not recorded which). This clonotype was obtained from a woman under 40 who had been exposed to COVID-19. This sequence joins TRBV5-1 and TRBJ2-1, with TRBD1 as a possible D gene (5 bases). The CDR3, as DNA: TGCGCCAGCAGCTTGGGGGGCCCAGGAAATGAGCAGTTCTTC. Its protein product is CASSLGGPGNEQFF.